This TCR beta chain was found in a study of blood T cell repertoires in COVID-19 (dated by TCRdb to 2020 to 2022). Background for the entire study: Samples from collaborators originated in the United States, Italy and Spain and spanned both the acute and convalescent phases of COVID-19. The prospective study material was composed of cDNA or gDNA derived from T cells, B-cell-depleted T cells, or PBMCs. The dataset comprised deeply sampled blood TCRbeta repertoires from subjects exposed to, actively infected with, or recovered from COVID-19. The repertoires were made available in a free public database intended to serve as a resource for research on the immune response to SARS-CoV-2. The samples were drawn from two sources: the first 160 participants of the ongoing ImmuneRACE study, and 950 to 1,500 subjects contributed by 6 global collaborators. A de-identified subject ID, COVID-19 status, age in years and sex were almost always included in the sample metadata. Where available, HLA class I and class II types were taken from metadata supplied by the sample provider and were not determined by assay-based typing. Study-wide findings and limitations: The amount of clinical and demographic metadata varied by source and participant and was provided uncurated.

As to this clone: Its antigen is not yet known. Nothing much larger sits one base from this clone, and base qualities are not available.

The CDR3 contains 16 residues, cysteine and phenylalanine counted. The sequence is cut down to CDR3 DNA, 48 bases in frame from base 1. The germline V gene encodes CDR1 KGHSH and CDR2 LQKENI. V and J lose 2 bases and 2 bases, and a span of 16 bases separates them. The collaborating institutions used their own protocols to collect whole blood in K2EDTA tubes. For TCRbeta analysis, collaborators shipped samples as frozen whole blood, isolated PBMCs, or DNA extracted from either of those sample types. TCRbeta CDR3 regions were amplified from genomic DNA using the immunoSEQ Assay, a bias-controlled multiplex PCR. The original methods were these. The number of nucleated cells in each sample was estimated by amplification of reference gene primers within the assay. To quantify the absolute abundance of each unique TCRbeta CDR3 rearrangement, sequence reads were collapsed and filtered. For each sample, productive Simpson clonality was calculated as the square root of Simpson's diversity index across productive rearrangements. What TCRdb holds here is the immuneACCESS table cut down to in-frame rearrangements. Part of the clones is not present; checked against another copy, under half of the missing clones reflect an unresolved V gene, and the others are unexplained. The DNA gave D and trimming, while V, J and clone size come from that table. The sample data list about 210,000 clones, and about four fifths of these were observed just once. The top ten clones comprise more than 10% of the sample.

Sequencing was done on a sample of peripheral blood. The clonotype was recovered from a middle-aged woman with acute or convalescent COVID-19. The V and J genes are TRBV18 and TRBJ2-7; the D gene cannot be named for sure. Read as DNA, the sequence is TGTGCCAGCTCACCAGCGGTCGAAGAACTACCCTACGAGCAGTACTTC. Its protein product is CASSPAVEELPYEQYF.